The 28 T cell receptor beta chains given below trace back to one sample, sequenced in a study of blood T cell repertoires in COVID-19. Produced via immunoSEQ multiplex PCR; TCRdb's table is partial and in-frame only. The sample carries 200,000 to 250,000 clones, roughly 80% recorded once. The sequencing input was peripheral blood. These receptors were taken from a woman over 75 with COVID-19, enrolled during active disease.

The rearrangement links TRBV5-1 to TRBJ1-1; 7 bases agree with TRBD1. Germline CDR1 is SGHRS and CDR2 is YFSETQ. The CDR3 runs to 14 residues. With 0 bases clipped from V and 6 bases from J, the junction kept 5 bases outside the gene matches. In DNA, the CDR3 is TGCGCCAGCAGCTTGGAAGGGGGCGCGGCTGAAGCTTTCTTT. Its protein is CASSLEGGAAEAFF.

The chain employs TRBV7-3 and TRBJ1-1; D unresolved. Trimming stripped 1 base from V and 4 bases from J, with 10 bases between. Germline lookup yields CDR1 SGHTA and CDR2 FQGTGA. This CDR3 is built from 14 residues. CDR3 nucleotide sequence: TGTGCCAGCAGCTTAAAGCGGTCCGGCACTGAAGCTTTCTTT. Its protein is CASSLKRSGTEAFF.

The chain recombines TRBV3-1 (or the pseudogene TRBV3-2) with TRBJ1-2; D gene unclear. V was trimmed by 0 bases and J by 0 bases, leaving 8 bases between them. The CDR3 length is 15 residues. CDR1 and CDR2 from the germline V gene are LGHDT and YNNKEL (reference sequence). The CDR3 nucleotides read TGTGCCAGCAGCCAAGAGGCCAAACCTAACTATGGCTACACCTTC. This encodes CASSQEAKPNYGYTF.

This sequence joins TRBV28 and TRBJ1-5; 10 nucleotides align to TRBD1. The CDR3 runs 15 residues. V gave up 5 bases and J gave up 5 bases; unmatched junction bases: 6. The germline V gene has CDR1 MDHEN and CDR2 SYDVKM. The CDR3 DNA reads as TGTGCCAGCAGTCCCACCGGACAGGGGGATCAGCCCCAGCATTTT. Translated: CASSPTGQGDQPQHF.

V is TRBV19 and J is TRBJ2-5; TRBD2 agrees at 10 bases. Per germline, CDR1 LNHDA and CDR2 SQIVND (reference sequence). The CDR3 extends over 15 amino acids. The trim removed 5 bases at V and 4 bases at J, leaving 7 bases unmatched. The CDR3 DNA sequence: TGTGCCAGTAGTGTCCGGGCTAGCGGGGGAGAGACCCAGTACTTC. This codes for CASSVRASGGETQYF.

V and J are TRBV7-9 and TRBJ1-5; D is unclear. The CDR3 runs 14 residues. V lost 0 bases to trimming and J lost 6 bases, with 9 bases between them. Germline values: CDR1 SEHNR, CDR2 FQNEAQ (reference sequence). Here the CDR3 DNA reads TGTGCCAGCAGCTTAGCTCATGGGAGTCAGCCCCAGCATTTT. Its protein product is CASSLAHGSQPQHF.

J is TRBJ2-7 and V is TRBV2, with D perhaps TRBD2 (7 bases). Germline V gene sequence: CDR1 SNHLY, CDR2 FYNNEI. This CDR3 has 13 residues. Trimming shortened V by 8 bases and J by 5 bases, and 16 bases separated the two germline ends. CDR3 coding DNA: TGTGCCAGCCTCAGGGGAGGGGACCACGAGCAGTACTTC. This translates into CASLRGGDHEQYF.

The chain recombines TRBV7-2 with TRBJ1-1; no definite D call. Per germline, CDR1 SGHTA and CDR2 FQGNSA. Deletions cut 1 base from V and 3 bases from J, with 9 bases between. This CDR3 has 14 amino acids. The CDR3 DNA sequence: TGTGCCAGCAGCTTAGGGGCGAGGGACACTGAAGCTTTCTTT. Translating it yields CASSLGARDTEAFF.

The chain is built from TRBV11-2 and TRBJ1-3; D is ambiguous. V lost 5 bases and J 3 bases, leaving 8 bases between the germline ends. The CDR3 has 13 amino acids. Germline assignment: CDR1 SGHAT and CDR2 FQNNGV. The CDR3 DNA sequence: TGTGCCAGCAGCATCTCCAGTGGAAACACCATATATTTT. The encoded protein is CASSISSGNTIYF.

This clone was seen once. The chain is built from TRBV27 and TRBJ2-4; D call uncertain. CDR1 MNHEY and CDR2 SMNVEV come from the germline V gene (reference sequence). V was trimmed by 3 bases and J by 0 bases, leaving 12 bases between them. The CDR3 is made up of 16 amino acids. This chain's CDR3 is CASSLVQSLAKNIQYF. The DNA of the CDR3 is TGTGCCAGCAGTTTGGTCCAGTCCCTAGCCAAAAACATTCAGTACTTC.

The J gene is TRBJ2-5, the V gene TRBV6-1; 8 bases agree with TRBD2. The CDR3 spans 15 residues. Germline loops: CDR1 MNHNS, CDR2 SASEGT. V shed 3 bases and J 4 bases; nucleotides not matched to a gene: 7. CDR3 DNA: TGTGCCAGCAGTGATACCGGGACTAGTGCAGAGACCCAGTACTTC. Translated, it gives CASSDTGTSAETQYF.

This clone was recorded a few times. The chain is built from TRBV15 and TRBJ1-5, with D perhaps TRBD1 (5 bases). Germline V gene data show CDR1 as LNHNV and CDR2 as YYDKDF (reference sequence). V was shortened by 0 bases and J by 1 base, with 10 bases between the two germline ends. The CDR3 has 16 residues. Written as DNA, the CDR3 is TGTGCCACCAGCAGAGATAGGGGTGCAAGCAATCAGCCCCAGCATTTT. It specifies CATSRDRGASNQPQHF.

The chain couples TRBV5-4 to TRBJ2-7; a possible D gene is TRBD2 (6 bases). Germline assignment: CDR1 SGHNT and CDR2 YYREEE (reference sequence). The CDR3 sequence is 13 residues long. The V end was cut by 4 bases, the J end by 0 bases, with 8 bases between. The DNA of the CDR3 is TGTGCCAGCAGCCTGGACTACTCCTACGAGCAGTACTTC. Translating gives CASSLDYSYEQYF.

This clone was observed a few times. J is TRBJ1-4 and V is TRBV7-2; tentative D call: TRBD1 (5 bases). CDR3 length equals 16 residues. V dropped 1 base and J dropped 2 bases, with 11 bases sitting between them. The germline V gene encodes CDR1 SGHTA and CDR2 FQGNSA. The chain's CDR3 is CASSLEGQTTNEKLFF. In DNA form, the CDR3 reads TGTGCCAGCAGCTTAGAGGGGCAGACGACTAATGAAAAACTGTTTTTT.

This chain uses TRBV7-2 with TRBJ1-1, with D possibly being TRBD1 (5 bases). V was pared by 6 bases and J by 4 bases, with 18 bases between. The CDR3 is 15 residues long. CDR1 is SGHTA and CDR2 is FQGNSA in the germline V gene. This CDR3 is CASRRGRGGTTEAFF. The CDR3 nucleotides read TGTGCCAGCAGGCGGGGGAGGGGAGGGACCACTGAAGCTTTCTTT.

V is TRBV7-3 and J is TRBJ2-1; tentatively, D is TRBD2 (6 bases). Germline CDR1 and CDR2: SGHTA and FQGTGA. The length of the CDR3 is 15 residues. The V end was cut by 1 base, the J end by 2 bases, with 9 bases between. CDR3 amino acids: CASSLRSGAYNEQFF. CDR3 nucleotide sequence: TGTGCCAGCAGCTTAAGGTCGGGAGCCTACAATGAGCAGTTCTTC.

This clone has only a few counts. The rearrangement joins TRBV24-1 to TRBJ1-2; no reliable D call. From germline, CDR1 is KGHDR and CDR2 SFDVKD. Trimming removed 3 bases from V and 1 base from J, with 8 bases in between. The CDR3 contains 14 residues. Here the CDR3 reads CATSDANSNYGYTF. Here the CDR3 DNA reads TGTGCCACCAGTGATGCGAACAGTAACTATGGCTACACCTTC.

The table lists this clone with a few counts. This chain connects TRBV18 to TRBJ2-7; TRBD2 is a possible D gene (5 bases). The V end was cut by 5 bases, the J end by 3 bases, with 5 bases between. CDR3 length equals 11 residues. Germline CDR1 reads KGHSH; CDR2 reads LQKENI. CDR3 sequence (DNA): TGTGCCAGCTCAGGGAGCTACGAGCAGTACTTC. Amino acid sequence: CASSGSYEQYF.

The rearrangement uses TRBV5-1 and TRBJ2-7, with D maybe TRBD1 (5 bases). Between the trimmed V and J ends, which lost 4 bases and 6 bases, there was a span of 11 bases. The CDR3 has 12 residues. Germline CDR1 SGHRS, CDR2 YFSETQ. The CDR3 region is CASSPRGFEQYF. The CDR3, as DNA: TGCGCCAGCAGCCCAAGGGGATTCGAGCAGTACTTC.

The chain couples TRBV19 to TRBJ2-7, with 12 bases aligning to TRBD2. The CDR3 covers 16 residues. The ends lost 6 bases at V and 0 bases at J; junction bases unmatched: 6. From germline, CDR1 is LNHDA and CDR2 SQIVND (reference sequence). CDR3 in amino acids: CASSILAGGPSYEQYF. The CDR3, as DNA: TGTGCCAGTAGCATTCTAGCGGGAGGGCCCTCCTACGAGCAGTACTTC.

The chain joins TRBV6-5 to TRBJ1-1; possibly TRBD1 for D (6 bases). This CDR3 has 11 amino acids. Trimming removed 10 bases from V and 3 bases from J, with 9 bases in between. The germline V gene encodes CDR1 MNHEY and CDR2 SVGAGI. The CDR3 here is CATGAYTEAFF. CDR3 bases: TGTGCCACAGGGGCCTACACTGAAGCTTTCTTT.

In nucleotides, the CDR3 is TGCAGCGTTCCCGGGACAGGGGACGGAAAGCAGCCCCAGCATTTT. Amino acid sequence: CSVPGTGDGKQPQHF. The chain uses TRBV29-1 and TRBJ1-5, with 10 bases aligning to TRBD1. The junction had 11 bases not matched to a gene; V was cut back by 5 bases and J by 7 bases. Germline lookup yields CDR1 SQVTM and CDR2 ANQGSEA. The CDR3 runs 15 residues. Together with reference TRBV29-1 and TRBJ1-5, the CDR3 gives the full variable domain: SAVISQKPSRDICQRGTSLTIQCQVDSQVTMMFWYRQQPGQSLTLIATANQGSEATYESGFVIDKFPISRPNLTFSTLTVSNMSPEDSSIYLCSVPGTGDGKQPQHFGDGTRLSIL.

This clone has more than one count but fewer than ten. The chain joins TRBV2 to TRBJ2-1; TRBD2 matches at 14 bases. With V trimmed by 7 bases and J by 7 bases, 9 bases remained unmatched. CDR1 and CDR2 from the germline V gene are SNHLY and FYNNEI. CDR3 size: 16 residues. The CDR3 DNA sequence: TGTGCCAGCACCCTTCGACTAGCGGGGGGGTGGAATGAGCAGTTCTTC. Translating it yields CASTLRLAGGWNEQFF.

The chain couples TRBV28 to TRBJ1-5, with TRBD1 matching over 7 bases. This CDR3 has 15 amino acids. Looked up from germline, CDR1 is MDHEN and CDR2 is SYDVKM. The J segment lost 4 bases and the V segment lost 7 bases, leaving 10 bases of the junction unmatched. CDR3 loop: CASTRTGGKNQPQHF. Written as DNA, the CDR3 is TGTGCCAGCACCAGGACAGGAGGGAAGAATCAGCCCCAGCATTTT.

The chain carries TRBV29-1 and TRBJ1-2; 7 bases are a match to TRBD1. V dropped 6 bases and J dropped 4; count of bases not matched to a gene: 17. The germline V gene has CDR1 SQVTM and CDR2 ANQGSEA. The CDR3 runs to 16 residues. Here the CDR3 reads CSVPGSRGRGFYGYTF. The CDR3 DNA follows: TGCAGCGTACCGGGTTCCAGGGGGAGAGGGTTCTATGGCTACACCTTC.

In DNA, the CDR3 is TGTGCCAGCAGCCAAGATACTAGCGGGAGGGGCGTACGTAAAACCTACGAGCAGTACTTC. Its protein product is CASSQDTSGRGVRKTYEQYF. The chain employs TRBV4-2 and TRBJ2-7; the match to TRBD2 covers 13 bases. After removal of 0 bases from V and 2 bases from J, the junction contained 13 bases not matched to a gene. The CDR3 extends over 20 amino acids. Germline V CDR1 and CDR2: LGHNA, YNFKEQ.

This clone turned up a few times. V usage is TRBV5-4 and J usage is TRBJ1-1; the match to TRBD1 covers 10 bases. The germline V gene has CDR1 SGHNT and CDR2 YYREEE (reference sequence). Losses at the gene ends were 2 bases for V and 1 base for J; bases not matched to a gene: 5. This CDR3 has 16 residues. CDR3 protein: CASSFGTGVGNTEAFF. The CDR3 coding sequence is TGTGCCAGCAGCTTTGGGACAGGGGTTGGGAACACTGAAGCTTTCTTT.

V gene TRBV15 combines with J gene TRBJ1-1; 7 nucleotides agree with TRBD1. The J segment lost 1 base and the V segment lost 1 base, leaving 3 bases of the junction unmatched. Germline CDR1 is LNHNV and CDR2 is YYDKDF (reference sequence). CDR3 size: 15 residues. The CDR3 is CATSRVQGTNTEAFF. CDR3 sequence (DNA): TGTGCCACCAGCAGAGTACAGGGGACGAACACTGAAGCTTTCTTT.